The 9 T cell receptor beta chains presented below share a single source sample, sequenced in a study of patients and donors after allogeneic stem cell transplantation. TCRdb re-analysed the RT-PCR reads in MiXCR, keeping a single row per CDR3 protein. The profile shows about 150,000 distinct CDR3 sequences, over 30% of them singletons. The sequenced sample was blood, either unsorted or a sorted T cell fraction (not recorded which). The receptors were gathered from a human donor who was either an allogeneic HSCT recipient or a stem cell or donor lymphocyte infusion donor (not recorded which). It is not recorded whose cells these are; they may come from a transplant donor.

V gene TRBV12-3 or TRBV12-4 combines with J gene TRBJ1-4; tentatively, D is TRBD1 (5 bases). The V gene lost 8 bases and the J gene lost 3 bases, with 13 bases spanning the gap. The CDR3 has 14 residues. CDR3 sequence (DNA): TGTGCCAGCGGCCAGGGAGGCGCTAATGAAAAACTGTTTTTT. It codes for CASGQGGANEKLFF.

The table lists this clonotype with a few counts. The chain has TRBV12-3 or TRBV12-4 and TRBJ1-5; D is unclear. The CDR3 is 14 residues long. V was trimmed by 1 base and J by 4 bases, leaving 8 bases between them. CDR3 region: CASSLGARNQPQHF. Written as DNA, the CDR3 is TGTGCCAGCAGTTTAGGGGCGAGGAATCAGCCCCAGCATTTT.

This clonotype came up a few times. V and J are TRBV7-9 and TRBJ1-1; D ambiguous. The CDR3 length is 13 residues. Looked up from germline, CDR1 is SEHNR and CDR2 is FQNEAQ (reference sequence). The germline V and J ends were trimmed by 4 bases and 7 bases, with 13 bases remaining between them. The CDR3 coding sequence is TGTGCCAGCAGCTCATGGAAGCGATTTGAAGCTTTCTTT. Encoded protein: CASSSWKRFEAFF.

The sample holds many counts of this clonotype. The chain is built from TRBV12-3 or TRBV12-4 and TRBJ1-2, with TRBD1 identical over 7 bases. The ends lost 5 bases at V and 7 bases at J; junction bases unmatched: 19. CDR3 length equals 17 residues. CDR3 loop: CASSPPQTGSGIFGYTF. As DNA, the CDR3 is TGTGCCAGCAGTCCACCACAGACAGGGTCGGGGATATTTGGCTACACCTTC.

This clonotype has more than one count but fewer than ten. This chain connects TRBV12-3 or TRBV12-4 to TRBJ2-1; perhaps TRBD2 as D (5 bases). The CDR3 is 15 residues long. The V gene lost 7 bases and the J gene lost 8 bases, with 21 bases spanning the gap. CDR3 sequence reads: CASTLSGPGVDEQFF. The CDR3 nucleotides read TGTGCCAGCACCCTAAGCGGTCCCGGGGTGGATGAGCAGTTCTTC.

This clonotype was counted between two and nine times. The V call is TRBV28, the J call TRBJ1-1, with TRBD1 matching over 8 bases. J was trimmed by 5 bases and V by 3 bases; bases with no gene match: 11. Looked up from germline, CDR1 is MDHEN and CDR2 is SYDVKM. The CDR3 is 16 residues long. CDR3 in DNA: TGTGCCAGCAGTTTCAACTACCTCACAGGGGGAACTGAAGCTTTCTTT. Translation gives CASSFNYLTGGTEAFF.

The chain uses TRBV12-3 or TRBV12-4 and TRBJ1-2; 9 nucleotides match TRBD1. The CDR3 totals 14 residues. V was clipped by 7 bases and J by 8 bases; unmatched bases: 11. In nucleotides, the CDR3 is TGTGCCAGCAACAACCCGGGACAGGGTGAAGGCTACACCTTC. Encoded protein: CASNNPGQGEGYTF.

The DNA of the CDR3 is TGTGCCAGCAGGGAATGGACTAGCCACACAGATACGCAGTATTTT. Protein: CASREWTSHTDTQYF. The chain couples TRBV6-5 to TRBJ2-3, with 8 bases aligning to TRBD2. This CDR3 is built from 15 residues. CDR1 and CDR2 (germline): MNHEY, SVGAGI. The trim removed 6 bases at V and 2 bases at J, leaving 7 bases unmatched.

This clonotype was observed a handful of times. This chain links TRBV10-3 with TRBJ1-2; a possible D gene is TRBD1 (5 bases). Germline V gives CDR1 ENHRY, CDR2 SYGVKD. V was pared by 9 bases and J by 8 bases, with 22 bases between. The CDR3 contains 14 residues. CDR3 in amino acids: CAMLTGTYEGGYTF. The DNA for the CDR3 is TGTGCCATGCTGACCGGGACTTACGAGGGCGGCTACACCTTC.